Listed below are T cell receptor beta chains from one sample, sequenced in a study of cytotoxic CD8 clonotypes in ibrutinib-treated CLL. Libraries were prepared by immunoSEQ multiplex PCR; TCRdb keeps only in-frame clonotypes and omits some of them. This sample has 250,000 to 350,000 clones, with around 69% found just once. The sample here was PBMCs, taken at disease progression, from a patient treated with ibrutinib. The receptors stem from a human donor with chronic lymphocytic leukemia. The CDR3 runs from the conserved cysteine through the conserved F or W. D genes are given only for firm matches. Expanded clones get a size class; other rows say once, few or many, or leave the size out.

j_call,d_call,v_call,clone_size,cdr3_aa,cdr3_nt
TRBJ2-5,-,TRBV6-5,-,CASSFLGLETQYF,TGTGCCAGCAGCTTCTTAGGACTAGAGACCCAGTACTTC
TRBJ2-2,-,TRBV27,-,CASSHSRFSNTGELFF,TGTGCCAGTAGTCATTCAAGGTTTTCGAACACCGGGGAGCTGTTTTTT
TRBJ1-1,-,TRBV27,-,CASSRGGSWTEAFF,TGTGCCAGCTCCAGAGGCGGGAGTTGGACTGAAGCTTTCTTT
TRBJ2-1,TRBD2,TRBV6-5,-,CASTVGLAGYNEQFF,TGTGCCAGCACCGTAGGACTAGCGGGCTACAATGAGCAGTTCTTC
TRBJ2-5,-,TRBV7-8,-,CASSLPPQQRGTQYF,TGTGCCAGCAGCTTGCCACCTCAGCAGCGAGGGACCCAGTACTTC
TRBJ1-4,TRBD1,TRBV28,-,CASSLWYRGSLATNEKLFF,TGTGCCAGCAGTTTATGGTACAGGGGGAGTTTAGCAACTAATGAAAAACTGTTTTTT
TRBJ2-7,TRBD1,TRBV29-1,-,CSVARGKDEQYF,TGCAGCGTTGCCAGGGGGAAAGACGAGCAGTACTTC
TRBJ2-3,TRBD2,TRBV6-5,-,CASSPGLAGTDTQYF,TGTGCCAGCAGTCCAGGACTAGCGGGCACAGATACGCAGTATTTT
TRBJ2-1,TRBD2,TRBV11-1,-,CASSPGLAGYNEQFF,TGTGCCAGCAGCCCCGGACTAGCGGGCTACAATGAGCAGTTCTTC
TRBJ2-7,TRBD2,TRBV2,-,CASSDPGREAGEQYF,TGTGCCAGCAGTGATCCGGGGCGGGAGGCTGGCGAGCAGTACTTC
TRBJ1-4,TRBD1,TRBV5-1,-,CASSLKGTGVSGEKLFF,TGCGCCAGCAGCTTGAAAGGGACAGGGGTGTCGGGTGAAAAACTGTTTTTT
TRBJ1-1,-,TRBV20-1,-,CSARTAEAFF,TGCAGTGCGCGGACAGCTGAAGCTTTCTTT
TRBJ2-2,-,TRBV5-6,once,CASSWGLENTGELFF,TGTGCCAGCAGCTGGGGGCTGGAGAACACCGGGGAGCTGTTTTTT
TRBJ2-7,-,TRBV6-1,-,CASSNRFF,TGTGCCAGCAGTAACAGGTTCTTC
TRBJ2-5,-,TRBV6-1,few,CASSEYGSETQYF,TGTGCCAGCAGTGAATACGGGTCCGAGACCCAGTACTTC
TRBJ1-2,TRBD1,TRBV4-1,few,CASSHGQGDYGYTF,TGCGCCAGCAGCCACGGACAGGGAGACTATGGCTACACCTTC
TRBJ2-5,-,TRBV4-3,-,CASSHGPGKETQYF,TGCGCCAGCAGCCATGGGCCAGGCAAAGAGACCCAGTACTTC
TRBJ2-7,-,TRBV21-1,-,CASSRQNYEQYF,TGTGCCAGCAGCAGGCAGAACTACGAGCAGTACTTC
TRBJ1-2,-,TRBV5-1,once,CASSPARGPYGYTF,TGCGCCAGCAGCCCGGCGAGGGGACCATATGGCTACACCTTC
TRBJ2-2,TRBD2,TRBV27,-,CASSSSGITGELFF,TGTGCCAGCAGTTCTAGCGGAATAACCGGGGAGCTGTTTTTT
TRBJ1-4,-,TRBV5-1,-,CASSSGPSTNEKLFF,TGCGCCAGCAGCTCCGGACCCTCAACTAATGAAAAACTGTTTTTT
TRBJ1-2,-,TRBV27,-,CASSFVPGQGDGYTF,TGTGCCAGCAGTTTTGTCCCCGGGCAGGGAGATGGCTACACCTTC
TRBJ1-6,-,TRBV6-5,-,CASRQGIYNSPLHF,TGTGCCAGCAGGCAGGGGATCTATAATTCACCCCTCCACTTT
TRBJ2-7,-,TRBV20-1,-,CSATGPYEQYF,TGCAGTGCCACAGGTCCCTACGAGCAGTACTTC
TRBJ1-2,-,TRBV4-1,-,CASSQDMGRGLGRDYGYTF,TGCGCCAGCAGCCAAGATATGGGTAGAGGGTTAGGTAGGGACTATGGCTACACCTTC
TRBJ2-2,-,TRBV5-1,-,CASSRGGNTGELFF,TGCGCCAGCAGTCGGGGAGGGAACACCGGGGAGCTGTTTTTT